Listed below are T cell receptor beta chains from one sample, sequenced in a study of response to subunit inactivated influenza vaccine. MiXCR was run by TCRdb on the RT-PCR reads, yielding one entry per CDR3 protein. The data contain 500,000 to 600,000 distinct CDR3 sequences, approximately 11% of them seen just once; the ten biggest clones take up 11%. Separately, the same data were catalogued under a study of T cells expressing NK-cell markers.

The material was PBMCs from blood, obtained on the day of vaccination. These receptors came from a man aged 45-60 years who received an inactivated influenza vaccine. The CDR3 runs from the conserved cysteine through the conserved F or W. A D gene is named only where the DNA matches it firmly. Clone size appears in some rows only: once, few, many, or a class for an expanded clone.

abundance: NA
j_gene: TRBJ2-1
v_gene: TRBV6-5
d_gene: TRBD1
CDR3nt: TGTGCCAGCAGTTACGGGACAGGGAACGACAATGAGCAGTTCTTC
CDR3aa: CASSYGTGNDNEQFF

abundance: NA
j_gene: TRBJ1-2
v_gene: TRBV18
d_gene: NA
CDR3nt: TGTGCCAGCTCACCACGGGCAGAGGGTTCCTATGGCTACACCTTC
CDR3aa: CASSPRAEGSYGYTF

abundance: NA
j_gene: TRBJ2-1
v_gene: TRBV5-1
d_gene: TRBD1
CDR3nt: TGCGCCAGCAGCGGCCCGGGACAGGCCAACAATGAGCAGTTCTTC
CDR3aa: CASSGPGQANNEQFF

abundance: few
j_gene: TRBJ2-7
v_gene: TRBV29-1
d_gene: NA
CDR3nt: TGCAGCGTTGATGGGTTCGTTGGGGAGCAGTACTTC
CDR3aa: CSVDGFVGEQYF

abundance: few
j_gene: TRBJ2-3
v_gene: TRBV5-4
d_gene: NA
CDR3nt: TGTGCCAGCAGCCCGTTCACCAGCACAGATACGCAGTATTTT
CDR3aa: CASSPFTSTDTQYF

abundance: many
j_gene: TRBJ2-2
v_gene: TRBV7-2
d_gene: NA
CDR3nt: TGTGCCAGCAGCTTAGAGGCCGTGGGACTGTGGTCCGGGGAGCTGTTTTTT
CDR3aa: CASSLEAVGLWSGELFF

abundance: many
j_gene: TRBJ2-1
v_gene: TRBV18
d_gene: TRBD2
CDR3nt: TGTGCCAGCTCAAGGCTAGCGGGGGATATCAATGAGCAGTTCTTC
CDR3aa: CASSRLAGDINEQFF

abundance: many
j_gene: TRBJ2-2
v_gene: TRBV6-2/TRBV6-3
d_gene: TRBD2
CDR3nt: TGTGCCAGCGGACTAGCGCCCGGGGAGCTGTTTTTT
CDR3aa: CASGLAPGELFF

abundance: many
j_gene: TRBJ1-1
v_gene: TRBV5-1
d_gene: NA
CDR3nt: TGCGCCAGCAGCTTGGAGGGGGGAGGGAACACTGAAGCTTTCTTT
CDR3aa: CASSLEGGGNTEAFF

abundance: few
j_gene: TRBJ2-5
v_gene: TRBV15
d_gene: NA
CDR3nt: TGTGCCACCAGCAGAGCACCTGAACAAGAGACCCAGTACTTC
CDR3aa: CATSRAPEQETQYF

abundance: NA
j_gene: TRBJ2-7
v_gene: TRBV20-1
d_gene: NA
CDR3nt: TGCAGTGCTTACCTACAGGGATCCGAGCAGTACTTC
CDR3aa: CSAYLQGSEQYF

abundance: NA
j_gene: TRBJ1-4
v_gene: TRBV4-2
d_gene: TRBD1
CDR3nt: TGTGCCAGCAGCCAACACTCTCGGGACAGGGATGAAAAACTGTTTTTT
CDR3aa: CASSQHSRDRDEKLFF

abundance: NA
j_gene: TRBJ2-7
v_gene: TRBV14
d_gene: NA
CDR3nt: TGTGCCAGCAGCCAAGAGCTGGGAACCTACGAGCAGTACTTC
CDR3aa: CASSQELGTYEQYF

abundance: NA
j_gene: TRBJ2-1
v_gene: TRBV12-3/TRBV12-4
d_gene: TRBD2
CDR3nt: TGTGCCAGCAGTTTTATAGCGGGAGGGGGCAATGAGCAGTTCTTC
CDR3aa: CASSFIAGGGNEQFF

abundance: few
j_gene: TRBJ2-5
v_gene: TRBV10-3
d_gene: NA
CDR3nt: TGTGCCATCAGTGCTGGCAGACGGGAGACCCAGTACTTC
CDR3aa: CAISAGRRETQYF

abundance: few
j_gene: TRBJ2-1
v_gene: TRBV7-9
d_gene: TRBD2
CDR3nt: TGTGCCAGCAGCCGACTAGCGGGGGGGCGTCAGAATGAGCAGTTCTTC
CDR3aa: CASSRLAGGRQNEQFF

abundance: NA
j_gene: TRBJ1-6
v_gene: TRBV5-8
d_gene: NA
CDR3nt: TGTGCCAGCAGCTTTGGGGGTGGTTATTCACCCCTCCACTTT
CDR3aa: CASSFGGGYSPLHF

abundance: few
j_gene: TRBJ2-1
v_gene: TRBV4-1
d_gene: TRBD2
CDR3nt: TGCGCCAGCAGCCAAGATACTAGCGGGCGTTACAATGAGCAGTTCTTC
CDR3aa: CASSQDTSGRYNEQFF

abundance: few
j_gene: TRBJ2-1
v_gene: TRBV18
d_gene: TRBD2
CDR3nt: TGTGCCAGCTCACCCGGGACTAGCGGGAGCCTCGATGAGCAGTTCTTC
CDR3aa: CASSPGTSGSLDEQFF

abundance: few
j_gene: TRBJ2-1
v_gene: TRBV5-1
d_gene: TRBD1
CDR3nt: TGCGCCAGCTCGGGGACAGGGGAGGCCTACAATGAGCAGTTCTTC
CDR3aa: CASSGTGEAYNEQFF

abundance: few
j_gene: TRBJ2-1
v_gene: TRBV4-3
d_gene: TRBD2
CDR3nt: TGCGCCAGCAGCGGTAGCGGGTCCTACAATGAGCAGTTCTTC
CDR3aa: CASSGSGSYNEQFF

abundance: many
j_gene: TRBJ2-7
v_gene: TRBV13
d_gene: TRBD1
CDR3nt: TGTGCCAGCCAAGGGACAGATGAGCAGTACTTC
CDR3aa: CASQGTDEQYF

abundance: few
j_gene: TRBJ2-1
v_gene: TRBV5-1
d_gene: NA
CDR3nt: TGCGCCAGCAGCTCGGCAGGGGGGCAATACAATGAGCAGTTCTTC
CDR3aa: CASSSAGGQYNEQFF

abundance: few
j_gene: TRBJ1-1
v_gene: TRBV5-1
d_gene: TRBD1
CDR3nt: TGCGCCAGCAGCCCCGACAGGGGGAGCGGGTTGAACACTGAAGCTTTCTTT
CDR3aa: CASSPDRGSGLNTEAFF

abundance: NA
j_gene: TRBJ2-7
v_gene: TRBV7-9
d_gene: TRBD1
CDR3nt: TGTGCCAGCAGCTCACCGATCCGGGACAGGGGGTCTTACGAGCAGTACTTC
CDR3aa: CASSSPIRDRGSYEQYF

abundance: NA
j_gene: TRBJ2-7
v_gene: TRBV6-5
d_gene: NA
CDR3nt: TGTGCCAGCAAACGAGGTTCGGGGGTGTACTTC
CDR3aa: CASKRGSGVYF

abundance: NA
j_gene: TRBJ2-1
v_gene: TRBV28
d_gene: NA
CDR3nt: TGTGCCAGCAGTTTATTCCAGGAGCAGTTCTTC
CDR3aa: CASSLFQEQFF

abundance: many
j_gene: TRBJ2-1
v_gene: TRBV12-3/TRBV12-4
d_gene: NA
CDR3nt: TGTGCCAGCAGTTTAGTGCCTCCGAATGAGCAGTTCTTC
CDR3aa: CASSLVPPNEQFF

abundance: NA
j_gene: TRBJ2-2
v_gene: TRBV15
d_gene: NA
CDR3nt: TGTGCCACCAGCAGAGATTTGAAGGGATGGAACGGGGAGCTGTTTTTT
CDR3aa: CATSRDLKGWNGELFF

abundance: NA
j_gene: TRBJ1-5
v_gene: TRBV2
d_gene: NA
CDR3nt: TGTGCCAGCAGTGACCGGGGCGTCCAGCCCCAGCATTTT
CDR3aa: CASSDRGVQPQHF

abundance: NA
j_gene: TRBJ2-3
v_gene: TRBV19
d_gene: TRBD2
CDR3nt: TGTGCCAGTAGTAGCGGGAGGCCGAACACAGATACGCAGTATTTT
CDR3aa: CASSSGRPNTDTQYF

abundance: NA
j_gene: TRBJ2-3
v_gene: TRBV20-1
d_gene: TRBD1
CDR3nt: TGCAGTGCTAGGATGCACAGGGGATTCACAGATACGCAGTATTTT
CDR3aa: CSARMHRGFTDTQYF

abundance: many
j_gene: TRBJ1-5
v_gene: TRBV29-1
d_gene: TRBD1
CDR3nt: TGCAGCGTGACCCAGGGGGATAGCAATCAGCCCCAGCATTTT
CDR3aa: CSVTQGDSNQPQHF

abundance: NA
j_gene: TRBJ2-2
v_gene: TRBV3-1
d_gene: TRBD2
CDR3nt: TGTGCCAGCAGCCACCGCGGGGGGGCGAACACCGGGGAGCTGTTTTTT
CDR3aa: CASSHRGGANTGELFF

abundance: NA
j_gene: TRBJ2-2
v_gene: TRBV20-1
d_gene: NA
CDR3nt: NA
CDR3aa: CSARVSGPGTGELFF

abundance: many
j_gene: TRBJ2-7
v_gene: TRBV6-2/TRBV6-3
d_gene: NA
CDR3nt: TGTGCCAGCAGTTCCAACGGGGCCTACGAGCAGTACTTC
CDR3aa: CASSSNGAYEQYF

abundance: NA
j_gene: TRBJ2-2
v_gene: TRBV7-9
d_gene: NA
CDR3nt: TGTGCCAGCAGCTTATATAGAGGGGGAAGGACCGGGGAGCTGTTTTTT
CDR3aa: CASSLYRGGRTGELFF

abundance: NA
j_gene: TRBJ2-7
v_gene: TRBV2
d_gene: NA
CDR3nt: TGTGCCAGCAGGGGAGACGCCTCCTACGAGCAGTACTTC
CDR3aa: CASRGDASYEQYF

abundance: few
j_gene: TRBJ2-1
v_gene: TRBV5-6
d_gene: TRBD2
CDR3nt: TGTGCCAGCGGGAGGGAGAACAATGAGCAGTTCTTC
CDR3aa: CASGRENNEQFF

abundance: NA
j_gene: TRBJ2-3
v_gene: TRBV10-3
d_gene: NA
CDR3nt: TGTGCCATCCGAGAAGGGGTCGACTTCACAGATACGCAGTATTTT
CDR3aa: CAIREGVDFTDTQYF

abundance: few
j_gene: TRBJ1-1
v_gene: TRBV25-1
d_gene: NA
CDR3nt: TGTGCCAGCAGTGAATCGAGGACGGGGAACACTGAAGCTTTCTTT
CDR3aa: CASSESRTGNTEAFF

abundance: few
j_gene: TRBJ2-2
v_gene: TRBV5-1
d_gene: NA
CDR3nt: TGCGCCAGCAGCTTGGACAGGTCCACCGGGGAGCTGTTTTTT
CDR3aa: CASSLDRSTGELFF

abundance: few
j_gene: TRBJ2-5
v_gene: TRBV5-1
d_gene: TRBD2
CDR3nt: TGCGCCAGCAGCGTGGGACTAGCGGGAGAGACCCAGTACTTC
CDR3aa: CASSVGLAGETQYF

abundance: NA
j_gene: TRBJ2-7
v_gene: TRBV12-3/TRBV12-4
d_gene: NA
CDR3nt: TGTGCCAGCAGTTTAGGTCAAAACCTCTTCGAGCAGTACTTC
CDR3aa: CASSLGQNLFEQYF

abundance: few
j_gene: TRBJ2-1
v_gene: TRBV11-2
d_gene: TRBD2
CDR3nt: TGTGCCAGCAGCACCCGGGACTACCTCCAGGAGCAGTTCTTC
CDR3aa: CASSTRDYLQEQFF

abundance: NA
j_gene: TRBJ2-5
v_gene: TRBV30
d_gene: NA
CDR3nt: TGTGCCTGGAACTTCCACCTCGGGGAGACCCAGTACTTC
CDR3aa: CAWNFHLGETQYF